This TCR beta chain emerged from a study of metastatic and nonmetastatic thyroid tumors. Nobody among the patients had been given any treatment before thyroid surgery. MiXCR re-clonotyped the PCR reads for TCRdb. The sample records approximately 29,000 clones, about 32% being singletons. From germline, CDR1 is KGHSH and CDR2 LQKENI. The V end was cut by 3 bases, the J end by 4 bases, with 15 bases between. The CDR3 runs 16 residues. This chain links TRBV18 with TRBJ2-2; D unresolved. Sequenced input: blood. The receptor was isolated from a female donor with papillary thyroid cancer or a benign thyroid nodule (not recorded which). Some clones in this sample may be carry-over from other donors' samples. Written as DNA, the CDR3 is TGTGCCAGCTCACCTAACGAGGTGGCTGTCACCGGGGAGCTGTTTTTT. Its protein is CASSPNEVAVTGELFF.